One and the same sample provided the 23 T cell receptor beta chains below, sequenced in a study of blood T cell repertoires in COVID-19. Only in-frame clones appear in the TCRdb table, and some are missing; sequencing was by immunoSEQ multiplex PCR. The sample yields around 150,000 clones, around 81% seen once. The sequenced material came from peripheral blood. All receptors derive from a man between 60 and 70 years old with active or convalescent COVID-19.

Concerning this clone: This CDR3 is also generated by other DNA sequences in the sample. The chain combines TRBV5-4 with TRBJ2-5; tentative D call: TRBD2 (7 bases). The germline V gene has CDR1 SGHNT and CDR2 YYREEE (reference sequence). This CDR3 has 14 amino acids. Trimming took 0 bases from V and 5 from J, leaving 11 bases between them. The CDR3 here is CASSLAGGRETQYF. The CDR3 DNA follows: TGTGCCAGCAGCTTGGCGGGGGGCAGGGAGACCCAGTACTTC.

The chain employs TRBV11-2 and TRBJ1-1; no clear D gene. This CDR3 is 14 amino acids long. The V gene's germline CDR1 is SGHAT and CDR2 FQNNGV. The V end was cut by 1 base, the J end by 4 bases, with 10 bases between. The CDR3 reads CASSLGSSGTEAFF. DNA of the CDR3: TGTGCCAGCAGCTTAGGGTCTTCGGGCACTGAAGCTTTCTTT.

This clone is a singleton in its sample. The J gene is TRBJ1-1, the V gene TRBV24-1; TRBD1 is a possible D gene (5 bases). From germline, CDR1 is KGHDR and CDR2 SFDVKD. The germline V and J ends were trimmed by 8 bases and 1 base, with 10 bases remaining between them. The CDR3 length is 13 residues. The CDR3 loop is CATKGRENTEAFF. CDR3 coding DNA: TGTGCCACCAAGGGCAGGGAGAACACTGAAGCTTTCTTT.

The rearrangement links TRBV11-3 to TRBJ2-2; TRBD2 aligns across 9 bases. This CDR3 is built from 15 residues. Germline V lookup: CDR1 SGHNT, CDR2 YENEEA. V was clipped by 5 bases and J by 7 bases; unmatched bases: 8. The CDR3 bases are TGTGCCAGCAGCGTGGGACTAGCTGGACACGGGGAGCTGTTTTTT. Residues: CASSVGLAGHGELFF.

As regards this clone: A single base separates this from a much larger clone, so it may be a read error. V gene TRBV13 combines with J gene TRBJ1-1, with TRBD1 matching over 8 bases. Trimming removed 3 bases from V and 4 bases from J; junction bases left unmatched: 1. The germline gives CDR1 PRHDT, CDR2 FYEKMQ (reference sequence). The CDR3 length is 13 residues. This chain's CDR3 is CASSFDRGTEAFF. The CDR3 nucleotides are TGTGCCAGCAGCTTCGACAGGGGCACTGAAGCTTTCTTT.

The V gene is TRBV29-1, the J gene TRBJ2-7; 10 positions agree with TRBD1. The V and J ends lost 3 bases and 5 bases, in that order; junction bases with no gene match: 13. This CDR3 has 16 amino acids. Germline V gene data show CDR1 as SQVTM and CDR2 as ANQGSEA. In nucleotides, the CDR3 is TGCAGCGTTGAGTGGGGGGACAGGGGAGTACGCGACGAGCAGTACTTC. Its protein is CSVEWGDRGVRDEQYF.

The count of this clone is one. This sequence joins TRBV7-9 and TRBJ2-2; D not certain. Looked up from germline, CDR1 is SEHNR and CDR2 is FQNEAQ (reference sequence). Trimming removed 5 bases from V and 4 bases from J, with 11 bases in between. This CDR3 contains 14 residues. CDR3 amino acids: CASSPTTPTGELFF. CDR3 in DNA: TGTGCCAGCAGCCCCACGACACCCACCGGGGAGCTGTTTTTT.

This clone was seen only once. This chain links TRBV28 with TRBJ1-6; TRBD1 is a possible D gene (6 bases). The V end lost 7 bases, the J end lost 7 bases, and 14 bases lay between the germline ends. CDR3 length: 14 amino acids. CDR1 MDHEN and CDR2 SYDVKM come from the germline V gene. The CDR3 sequence is CASTTTGSNSPLHF. The DNA of the CDR3 is TGTGCCAGCACCACCACAGGGTCAAATTCACCCCTCCACTTT.

V and J are TRBV5-8 and TRBJ1-2; unclear D gene. Germline V gives CDR1 SGHTS, CDR2 YDEGEE. The CDR3 is 11 amino acids. The germline V and J ends were trimmed by 7 bases and 2 bases, with 6 bases remaining between them. CDR3 loop: CASGKNYGYTF. CDR3 nucleotide sequence: TGTGCCAGCGGCAAGAACTATGGCTACACCTTC. The entire variable domain, with the rest obtained from reference TRBV5-8 and TRBJ1-2, is as follows: EAGVTQSPTHLIKTRGQQATLRCSPISGHTSVYWYQQALGLGLQFLLWYDEGEERNRGNFPPRFSGRQFPNYSSELNVNALELEDSALYLCASGKNYGYTFGSGTRLTVV.

This sequence joins TRBV5-1 and TRBJ1-1; possible D gene TRBD1, 6 bases. The CDR3 is made up of 15 amino acids. Between the trimmed V and J ends, which lost 3 bases and 2 bases, there was a span of 14 bases. Looked up from germline, CDR1 is SGHRS and CDR2 is YFSETQ. In DNA form, the CDR3 reads TGCGCCAGCAGCTCTTCCTCAGGGGTAAACACTGAAGCTTTCTTT. This gives the protein CASSSSSGVNTEAFF.

There are a few counts of this clone. V usage is TRBV10-3 and J usage is TRBJ1-1; D might be TRBD1 (6 bases). The CDR3 consists of 14 residues. V gave up 4 bases and J gave up 0 bases, with 9 bases separating them. The germline CDR1 and CDR2 sequences are ENHRY and SYGVKD. The CDR3 nucleotides read TGTGCCATCAGTGGAACAGGGATGAACACTGAAGCTTTCTTT. Translating it yields CAISGTGMNTEAFF.

This clone came up many times. The gene calls are TRBV2 and TRBJ2-7, with D maybe TRBD1 (6 bases). The CDR3 runs 13 residues. The V gene lost 6 bases and the J gene lost 1 base, with 10 bases spanning the gap. The germline V gene has CDR1 SNHLY and CDR2 FYNNEI. This chain's CDR3 is CASSPRGSYEQYF. The CDR3 DNA reads TGTGCCAGCAGCCCCAGGGGTTCCTACGAGCAGTACTTC.

This clone was found many times. CDR3 in DNA: TGTGCCAGCAGTTCGTTGCGAGGCACAGATACGCAGTATTTT. This gives the protein CASSSLRGTDTQYF. This chain joins TRBV28 and TRBJ2-3, with no clear D. The V gene lost 4 bases and the J gene lost 1 base, with 9 bases spanning the gap. In germline, CDR1 is MDHEN, CDR2 SYDVKM. The CDR3 consists of 14 residues.

The chain links TRBV29-1 to TRBJ1-2; D not certain. With 5 bases removed from V and 6 bases from J, the gap between germline ends came to 7 bases. Germline V gene data show CDR1 as SQVTM and CDR2 as ANQGSEA. This CDR3 spans 10 amino acids. The chain's CDR3 is CSVKENGYTF. The CDR3 nucleotides are TGCAGCGTTAAGGAGAATGGCTACACCTTC.

The chain joins TRBV7-8 to TRBJ1-2; no firm D call. Germline CDR1 reads SGHVS; CDR2 reads FQNEAQ. The CDR3 extends over 15 amino acids. V was clipped by 5 bases and J by 0 bases, with 13 bases between them. This chain's CDR3 is CASSPSGHSNYGYTF. The CDR3 DNA sequence: TGTGCCAGCAGCCCTTCTGGGCATTCTAACTATGGCTACACCTTC.

The chain employs TRBV19 and TRBJ1-5; 8 positions agree with TRBD1. Germline assignment: CDR1 LNHDA and CDR2 SQIVND (reference sequence). V lost 5 bases, J lost 8 bases, and 8 bases stayed unmatched. This CDR3 comprises 14 residues. The CDR3 here is CASSYGQGGEPQHF. As DNA, the CDR3 is TGTGCCAGTAGTTACGGACAGGGCGGGGAGCCCCAGCATTTT.

The V and J genes are TRBV5-1 and TRBJ1-2; D uncertain. The CDR3 length is 13 residues. V lost 0 bases and J lost 7, with 10 bases in between. The germline CDR1 and CDR2 sequences are SGHRS and YFSETQ. In DNA, the CDR3 is TGCGCCAGCAGCTTGGGTACTGAGGCTGGCTACACCTTC. Its protein is CASSLGTEAGYTF.

This chain links TRBV6-5 with TRBJ2-3, with a weak D call TRBD2 (6 bases). Looked up from germline, CDR1 is MNHEY and CDR2 is SVGAGI. Trimming left V 4 bases short and J 3 bases short, with 17 bases between. The CDR3 is 16 amino acids. DNA for the CDR3: TGTGCCAGCAGTTCCTTGGCGGGAAGTAGGACAGATACGCAGTATTTT. Encoded protein: CASSSLAGSRTDTQYF.

The chain couples TRBV5-1 to TRBJ2-3, with D uncertain. The CDR3 extends over 12 amino acids. CDR1 is SGHRS, CDR2 YFSETQ, per germline. V was pared by 1 base and J by 3 bases, with 3 bases between. The CDR3 nucleotides are TGCGCCAGCAGCTTGCGTACAGATACGCAGTATTTT. It translates to CASSLRTDTQYF.

V gene TRBV19 combines with J gene TRBJ1-5; possible D gene TRBD1, 5 bases. Trimming stripped 5 bases from V and 6 bases from J, with 14 bases between. Germline CDR1 and CDR2: LNHDA and SQIVND (reference sequence). The CDR3 covers 14 residues. The CDR3: CASSATPRVQPQHF. The DNA for the CDR3 is TGTGCCAGTAGTGCCACCCCCAGGGTTCAGCCCCAGCATTTT.

This chain joins TRBV5-1 and TRBJ1-1, with TRBD1 matching over 8 bases. The CDR3 contains 16 residues. With V trimmed by 4 bases and J by 1 base, 9 bases remained unmatched. The germline V gene encodes CDR1 SGHRS and CDR2 YFSETQ. DNA of the CDR3: TGCGCCAGCAGCCCAGGGGCAGGGGGCGCGAACACTGAAGCTTTCTTT. This gives the protein CASSPGAGGANTEAFF.

V is TRBV3-1 (or the pseudogene TRBV3-2) and J is TRBJ2-1; tentatively, D is TRBD2 (6 bases). The CDR3 is made up of 15 amino acids. Per germline, CDR1 LGHDT and CDR2 YNNKEL (reference sequence). V was shortened by 0 bases and J by 6 bases, with 12 bases between the two germline ends. CDR3 loop: CASSQENLGGNEQFF. In nucleotides, the CDR3 is TGTGCCAGCAGCCAAGAAAACCTGGGAGGCAATGAGCAGTTCTTC.

The chain couples TRBV4-1 to TRBJ1-6; 7 nucleotides agree with TRBD1. Germline trimming cut 5 bases from V and 7 bases from J; bases unmatched to any gene: 8. The V gene's germline CDR1 is MGHRA and CDR2 YSYEKL. The CDR3 totals 15 residues. CDR3 bases: TGCGCCAGCAGCTACCGGGACAGAGGGAATTCACCCCTCCACTTT. Protein: CASSYRDRGNSPLHF.